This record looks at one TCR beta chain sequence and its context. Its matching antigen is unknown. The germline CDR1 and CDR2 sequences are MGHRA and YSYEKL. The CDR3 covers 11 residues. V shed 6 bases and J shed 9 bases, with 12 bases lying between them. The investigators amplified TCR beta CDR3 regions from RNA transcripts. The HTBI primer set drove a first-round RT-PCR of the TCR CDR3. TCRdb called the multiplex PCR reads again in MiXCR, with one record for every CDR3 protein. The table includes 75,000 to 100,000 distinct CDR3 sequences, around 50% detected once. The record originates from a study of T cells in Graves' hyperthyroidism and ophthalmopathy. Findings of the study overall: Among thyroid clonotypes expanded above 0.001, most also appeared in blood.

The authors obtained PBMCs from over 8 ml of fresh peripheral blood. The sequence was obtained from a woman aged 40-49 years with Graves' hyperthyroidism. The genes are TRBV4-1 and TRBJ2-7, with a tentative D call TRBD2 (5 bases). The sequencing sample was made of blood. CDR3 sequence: CASSDAGGQYF. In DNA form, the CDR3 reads TGCGCCAGCAGTGATGCGGGTGGGCAGTACTTC.